These 14 T cell receptor beta chains were all obtained from the same sample, sequenced in a study of blood T cell repertoires in COVID-19. The assay was immunoSEQ multiplex PCR, and TCRdb's table has in-frame clones only and misses some. The sample shows some 140,000 clones, just over 75% of them seen only once. Sequenced input: peripheral blood. The receptors were gathered from a human donor in a cohort sampled during active COVID-19.

The rearrangement uses TRBV10-2 and TRBJ2-6, with 7 bases matching TRBD2. V was pared by 8 bases and J by 0 bases, with 10 bases of the junction left unmatched. Looked up from germline, CDR1 is WSHSY and CDR2 is SAAADI. The CDR3 length is 17 residues. CDR3 residues: CASFSAGVSSGANVLTF. DNA of the CDR3: TGCGCCAGCTTCTCGGCGGGGGTCAGCTCTGGGGCCAACGTCCTGACTTTC.

This chain connects TRBV7-3 to TRBJ1-1; no clear D. CDR3 length: 13 amino acids. Trimming removed 5 bases from V and 2 bases from J, with 9 bases in between. Germline V gene data show CDR1 as SGHTA and CDR2 as FQGTGA. The CDR3 sequence: CASSSTENTEAFF. The CDR3 nucleotides are TGTGCCAGCAGCAGTACAGAAAACACTGAAGCTTTCTTT. The full variable domain, in which reference TRBV7-3 and TRBJ1-1 provide the parts outside the CDR3, is GAGVSQTPSNKVTEKGKYVELRCDPISGHTALYWYRQSLGQGPEFLIYFQGTGAADDSGLPNDRFFAVRPEGSVSTLKIQRTERGDSAVYLCASSSTENTEAFFGQGTRLTVV.

The chain uses TRBV19 and TRBJ2-2, with D tentatively TRBD1 (6 bases). Looked up from germline, CDR1 is LNHDA and CDR2 is SQIVND (reference sequence). The CDR3 has 14 residues. Trimming cost V 5 bases and J 3 bases, with 10 bases left between them. The CDR3 sequence is CASSLTGYTGELFF. CDR3 sequence (DNA): TGTGCCAGTAGTTTAACAGGGTACACCGGGGAGCTGTTTTTT.

The rearrangement links TRBV27 to TRBJ2-7, with D possibly being TRBD1 (6 bases). Germline V CDR1 and CDR2: MNHEY, SMNVEV (reference sequence). Trimming shortened V by 2 bases and J by 7 bases, and 18 bases separated the two germline ends. CDR3 length: 15 residues. CDR3 in amino acids: CASSLAYRESGEQYF. The CDR3, as DNA: TGTGCCAGCAGTTTAGCTTACAGGGAATCCGGGGAGCAGTACTTC.

The chain joins TRBV19 to TRBJ1-2, with TRBD1 matching over 9 bases. The germline V gene encodes CDR1 LNHDA and CDR2 SQIVND (reference sequence). V gave up 7 bases and J gave up 8 bases; unmatched junction bases: 11. The CDR3 extends over 14 amino acids. The CDR3 region has the DNA TGTGCCAGTACCCTATCGGGACAGGGCCGAGGCTACACCTTC. It specifies CASTLSGQGRGYTF.

The V gene is TRBV4-2, the J gene TRBJ2-7; D possibly corresponds to TRBD2 (5 bases). There are 16 residues in the CDR3. CDR1 and CDR2 from the germline V gene are LGHNA and YNFKEQ. V was trimmed by 0 bases and J by 5 bases, leaving 17 bases between them. CDR3 coding DNA: TGTGCCAGCAGCCAAGATGGAGGCAGAGCAGCCGACGAGCAGTACTTC. Its translation: CASSQDGGRAADEQYF.

This clone has only one observation. V is TRBV27 and J is TRBJ2-1; D may be TRBD1 (6 bases). This CDR3 spans 11 amino acids. Germline loops: CDR1 MNHEY, CDR2 SMNVEV (reference sequence). Trimming took 8 bases from V and 10 from J, leaving 12 bases between them. The CDR3 coding sequence is TGTGCCAGCCAACAGGGCCGCGAGCAGTTCTTC. This codes for CASQQGREQFF.

This chain's CDR3 is CASSSDRFGGEAFF. The CDR3 DNA reads as TGTGCCAGCAGCTCCGACAGGTTTGGGGGAGAAGCTTTCTTT. The chain couples TRBV11-2 to TRBJ1-1, with a tentative D call TRBD1 (6 bases). The CDR3 consists of 14 residues. CDR1 and CDR2 from the germline V gene are SGHAT and FQNNGV. V was clipped by 4 bases and J by 8 bases, with 17 bases between them.

A single count supports this clone. The gene calls are TRBV29-1 and TRBJ2-3; 10 bases match TRBD2. Germline V gene lookup returns CDR1 SQVTM and CDR2 ANQGSEA. J lost 2 bases, V lost 6 bases, and 5 bases had no gene match. This CDR3 has 14 amino acids. CDR3 loop: CSVGAGGNTDTQYF. The CDR3 coding sequence is TGCAGCGTCGGAGCGGGGGGGAACACAGATACGCAGTATTTT.

This chain joins TRBV24-1 and TRBJ2-2, with 7 positions matching TRBD1. The CDR3 has 16 amino acids. J gave up 4 bases and V 3 bases, and 7 bases lay outside the gene matches. Germline V lookup: CDR1 KGHDR, CDR2 SFDVKD. The CDR3 bases are TGTGCCACCAGTGATCCTAGACAGGGACCCACCGGGGAGCTGTTTTTT. Encoded protein: CATSDPRQGPTGELFF.

The chain couples TRBV27 to TRBJ2-7; 10 bases line up with TRBD1. Germline CDR1 is MNHEY and CDR2 is SMNVEV (reference sequence). V was pared by 4 bases and J by 5 bases, with 11 bases of the junction left unmatched. The CDR3 runs 16 residues. As DNA, the CDR3 is TGTGCCAGCAGTTCGCCCTGGGACAGGGGCGCCAACGAGCAGTACTTC. It translates to CASSSPWDRGANEQYF.

The chain is built from TRBV25-1 and TRBJ1-1; D remains unclear. Germline CDR1 reads MGHDK; CDR2 reads SYGVNS. This CDR3 has 14 amino acids. V lost 3 bases and J lost 1, with 9 bases in between. This CDR3 reads CASSDRYPNTEAFF. CDR3 in DNA: TGTGCCAGCAGTGATCGGTATCCGAACACTGAAGCTTTCTTT. Using reference TRBV25-1 and TRBJ1-1 for the parts outside the CDR3, the full variable domain is EADIYQTPRYLVIGTGKKITLECSQTMGHDKMYWYQQDPGMELHLIHYSYGVNSTEKGDLSSESTVSRIRTEHFPLTLESARPSHTSQYLCASSDRYPNTEAFFGQGTRLTVV.

The chain is built from TRBV28 and TRBJ2-3, with 10 bases matching TRBD2. CDR1 is MDHEN, CDR2 SYDVKM, per germline. J was trimmed by 1 base and V by 2 bases; bases with no gene match: 3. The CDR3 spans 16 residues. CDR3 sequence reads: CASSLLAGERTDTQYF. The CDR3 DNA sequence: TGTGCCAGCAGTTTACTAGCGGGGGAACGCACAGATACGCAGTATTTT. Filled out from reference TRBV28 and TRBJ2-3, the complete variable domain reads DVKVTQSSRYLVKRTGEKVFLECVQDMDHENMFWYRQDPGLGLRLIYFSYDVKMKEKGDIPEGYSVSREKKERFSLILESASTNQTSMYLCASSLLAGERTDTQYFGPGTRLTVL.

The chain is built from TRBV20-1 and TRBJ2-1, with D unresolved. The CDR3 is 11 amino acids. V lost 4 bases and J 8 bases, leaving 9 bases between the germline ends. Germline V gene data show CDR1 as DFQATT and CDR2 as SNEGSKA (reference sequence). CDR3 protein: CSATQIHEQFF. CDR3 in DNA: TGCAGTGCTACCCAGATCCATGAGCAGTTCTTC.